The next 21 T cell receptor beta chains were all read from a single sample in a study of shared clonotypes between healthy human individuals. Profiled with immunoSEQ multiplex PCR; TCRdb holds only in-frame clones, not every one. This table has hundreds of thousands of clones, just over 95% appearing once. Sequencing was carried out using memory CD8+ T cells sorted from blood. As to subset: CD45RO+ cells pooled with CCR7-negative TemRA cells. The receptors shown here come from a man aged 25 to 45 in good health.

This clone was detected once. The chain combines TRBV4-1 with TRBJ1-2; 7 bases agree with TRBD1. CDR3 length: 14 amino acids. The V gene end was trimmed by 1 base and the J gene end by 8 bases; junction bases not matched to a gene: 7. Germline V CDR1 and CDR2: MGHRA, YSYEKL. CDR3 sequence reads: CASSQGQNRGGYTF. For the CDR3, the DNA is TGCGCCAGCAGCCAAGGGCAAAACAGGGGCGGCTACACCTTC.

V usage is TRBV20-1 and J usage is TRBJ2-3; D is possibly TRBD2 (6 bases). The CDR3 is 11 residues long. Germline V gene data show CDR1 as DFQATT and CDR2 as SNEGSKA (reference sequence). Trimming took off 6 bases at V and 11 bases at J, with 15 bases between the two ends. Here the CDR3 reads CSATGGRQQYF. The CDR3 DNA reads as TGCAGTGCCACCGGGGGACGGCAGCAGTATTTT.

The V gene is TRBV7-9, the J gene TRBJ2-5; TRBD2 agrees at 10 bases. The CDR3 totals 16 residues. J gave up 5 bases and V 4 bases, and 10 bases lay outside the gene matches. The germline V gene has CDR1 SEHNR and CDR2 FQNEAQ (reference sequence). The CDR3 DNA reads TGTGCCAGCAGCTCGCTGCTAGCGGGAGTAAGGGAGACCCAGTACTTC. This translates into CASSSLLAGVRETQYF.

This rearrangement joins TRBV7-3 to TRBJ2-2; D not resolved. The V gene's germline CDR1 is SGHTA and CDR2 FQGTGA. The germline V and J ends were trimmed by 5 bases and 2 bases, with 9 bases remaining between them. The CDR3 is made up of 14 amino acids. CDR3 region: CASSPGPNTGELFF. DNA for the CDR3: TGTGCCAGCAGCCCAGGACCCAACACCGGGGAGCTGTTTTTT.

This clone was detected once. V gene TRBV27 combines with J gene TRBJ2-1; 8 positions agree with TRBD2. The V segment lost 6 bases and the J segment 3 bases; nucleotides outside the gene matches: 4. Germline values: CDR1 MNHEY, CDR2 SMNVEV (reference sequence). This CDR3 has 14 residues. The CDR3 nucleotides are TGTGCCAGCAGCCCCGGGACTAGCTACAATGAGCAGTTCTTC. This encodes CASSPGTSYNEQFF.

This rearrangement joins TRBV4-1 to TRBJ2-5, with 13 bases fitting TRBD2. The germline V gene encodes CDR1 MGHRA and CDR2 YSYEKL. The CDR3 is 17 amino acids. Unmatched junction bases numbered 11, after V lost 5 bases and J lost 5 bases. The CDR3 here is CASSSGTSGILAETQYF. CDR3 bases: TGCGCCAGCAGCTCCGGGACTAGCGGGATTCTGGCGGAGACCCAGTACTTC.

CDR3 nucleotide sequence: TGCGCCAGCAGCCAAGTCGGCGGGAGGATTCAAGAGACCCAGTACTTC. It specifies CASSQVGGRIQETQYF. The rearrangement links TRBV4-1 to TRBJ2-5, with TRBD2 matching 8 bases. CDR3 length: 16 residues. The V gene end was trimmed by 1 base and the J gene end by 2 bases; junction bases not matched to a gene: 6. In germline, CDR1 is MGHRA, CDR2 YSYEKL.

The CDR3 bases are TGCGCCAGCAGCCAGGCCAACACAGATACGCAGTATTTT. It translates to CASSQANTDTQYF. This chain joins TRBV4-1 and TRBJ2-3; no clear D. The CDR3 contains 13 residues. Trimming took 3 bases from V and 2 from J, leaving 6 bases between them. Germline loops: CDR1 MGHRA, CDR2 YSYEKL.

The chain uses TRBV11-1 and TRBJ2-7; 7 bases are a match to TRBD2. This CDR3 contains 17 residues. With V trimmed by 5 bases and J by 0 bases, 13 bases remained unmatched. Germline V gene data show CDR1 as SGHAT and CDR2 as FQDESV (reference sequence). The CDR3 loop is CASSLRRAGDHSYEQYF. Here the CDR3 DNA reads TGTGCCAGCAGCCTACGGCGGGCGGGGGATCACTCCTACGAGCAGTACTTC.

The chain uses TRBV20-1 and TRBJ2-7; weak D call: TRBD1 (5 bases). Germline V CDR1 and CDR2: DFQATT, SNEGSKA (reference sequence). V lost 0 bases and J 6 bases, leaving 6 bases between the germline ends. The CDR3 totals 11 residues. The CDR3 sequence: CSAREGVEQYF. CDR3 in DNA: TGCAGTGCTAGAGAAGGGGTCGAGCAGTACTTC.

The chain's CDR3 is CSVAMGVDQPQHF. CDR3 bases: TGCAGCGTTGCCATGGGGGTTGATCAGCCCCAGCATTTT. This sequence joins TRBV29-1 and TRBJ1-5, with D possibly matching TRBD1 (5 bases). V was cut by 4 bases and J by 5 bases, with 12 bases left in between. Germline CDR1 reads SQVTM; CDR2 reads ANQGSEA. This CDR3 is 13 amino acids long. The entire variable domain, with the rest obtained from reference TRBV29-1 and TRBJ1-5, is as follows: SAVISQKPSRDICQRGTSLTIQCQVDSQVTMMFWYRQQPGQSLTLIATANQGSEATYESGFVIDKFPISRPNLTFSTLTVSNMSPEDSSIYLCSVAMGVDQPQHFGDGTRLSIL.

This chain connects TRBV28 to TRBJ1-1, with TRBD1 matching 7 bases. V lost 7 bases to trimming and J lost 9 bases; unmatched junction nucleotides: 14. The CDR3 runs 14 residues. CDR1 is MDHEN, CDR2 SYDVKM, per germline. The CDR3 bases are TGTGCCAGCAACGACCCTAACAGGGGATCGAAAGCTTTCTTT. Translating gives CASNDPNRGSKAFF. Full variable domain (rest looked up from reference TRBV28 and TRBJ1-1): DVKVTQSSRYLVKRTGEKVFLECVQDMDHENMFWYRQDPGLGLRLIYFSYDVKMKEKGDIPEGYSVSREKKERFSLILESASTNQTSMYLCASNDPNRGSKAFFGQGTRLTVV.

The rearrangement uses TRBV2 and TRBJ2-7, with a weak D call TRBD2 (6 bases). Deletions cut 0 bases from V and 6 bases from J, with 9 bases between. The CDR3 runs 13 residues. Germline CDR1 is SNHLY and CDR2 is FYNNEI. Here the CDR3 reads CASSEAGGTEQYF. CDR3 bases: TGTGCCAGCAGTGAAGCGGGAGGAACCGAGCAGTACTTC.

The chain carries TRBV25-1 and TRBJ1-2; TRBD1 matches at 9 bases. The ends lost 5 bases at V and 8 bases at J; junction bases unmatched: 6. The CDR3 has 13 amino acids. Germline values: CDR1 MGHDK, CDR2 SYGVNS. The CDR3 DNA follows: TGTGCCAGCAGTACCGGGACAGGGTCCGGCTACACCTTC. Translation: CASSTGTGSGYTF.

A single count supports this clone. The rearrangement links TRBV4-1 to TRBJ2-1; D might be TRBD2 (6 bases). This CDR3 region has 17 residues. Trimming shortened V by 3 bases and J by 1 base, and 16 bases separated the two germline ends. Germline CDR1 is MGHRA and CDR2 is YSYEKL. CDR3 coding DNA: TGCGCCAGCAGCCACCTCCTCGGGGGTCTGTCCTACAATGAGCAGTTCTTC. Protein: CASSHLLGGLSYNEQFF.

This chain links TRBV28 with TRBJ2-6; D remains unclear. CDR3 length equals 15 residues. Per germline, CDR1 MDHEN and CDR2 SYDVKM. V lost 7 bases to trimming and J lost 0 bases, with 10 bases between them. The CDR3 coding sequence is TGTGCCAGCACCACCCGAGTCTCTGGGGCCAACGTCCTGACTTTC. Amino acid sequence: CASTTRVSGANVLTF. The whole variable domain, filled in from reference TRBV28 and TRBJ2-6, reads DVKVTQSSRYLVKRTGEKVFLECVQDMDHENMFWYRQDPGLGLRLIYFSYDVKMKEKGDIPEGYSVSREKKERFSLILESASTNQTSMYLCASTTRVSGANVLTFGAGSRLTVL.

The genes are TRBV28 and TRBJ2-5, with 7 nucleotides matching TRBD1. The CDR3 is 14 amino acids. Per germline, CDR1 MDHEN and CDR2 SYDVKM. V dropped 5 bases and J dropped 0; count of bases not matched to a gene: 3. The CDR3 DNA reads TGTGCCAGCAGTCCGGGACAGTACCAAGAGACCCAGTACTTC. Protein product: CASSPGQYQETQYF.

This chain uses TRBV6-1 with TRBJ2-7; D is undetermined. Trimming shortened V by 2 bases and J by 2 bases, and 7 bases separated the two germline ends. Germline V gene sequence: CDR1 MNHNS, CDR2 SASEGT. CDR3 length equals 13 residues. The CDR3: CASSEQSTYEQYF. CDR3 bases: TGTGCCAGCAGTGAACAGTCAACCTACGAGCAGTACTTC.

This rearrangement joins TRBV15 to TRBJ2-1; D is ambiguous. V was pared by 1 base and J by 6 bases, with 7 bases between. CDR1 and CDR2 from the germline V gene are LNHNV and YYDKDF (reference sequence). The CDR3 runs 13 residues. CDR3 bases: TGTGCCACCAGCAGAGTCCCAGGCAATGAGCAGTTCTTC. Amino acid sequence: CATSRVPGNEQFF.

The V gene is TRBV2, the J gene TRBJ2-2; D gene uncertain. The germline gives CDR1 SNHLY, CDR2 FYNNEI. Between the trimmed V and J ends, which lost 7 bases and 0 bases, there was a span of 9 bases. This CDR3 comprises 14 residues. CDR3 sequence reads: CASTPEPNTGELFF. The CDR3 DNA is TGTGCCAGCACCCCCGAGCCGAACACCGGGGAGCTGTTTTTT.

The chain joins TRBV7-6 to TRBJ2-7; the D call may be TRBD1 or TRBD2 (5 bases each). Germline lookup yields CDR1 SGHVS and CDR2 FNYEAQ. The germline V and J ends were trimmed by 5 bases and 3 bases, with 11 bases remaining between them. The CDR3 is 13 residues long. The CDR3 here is CASSPGTGYEQYF. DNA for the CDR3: TGTGCCAGCAGCCCCGGGACCGGCTACGAGCAGTACTTC.